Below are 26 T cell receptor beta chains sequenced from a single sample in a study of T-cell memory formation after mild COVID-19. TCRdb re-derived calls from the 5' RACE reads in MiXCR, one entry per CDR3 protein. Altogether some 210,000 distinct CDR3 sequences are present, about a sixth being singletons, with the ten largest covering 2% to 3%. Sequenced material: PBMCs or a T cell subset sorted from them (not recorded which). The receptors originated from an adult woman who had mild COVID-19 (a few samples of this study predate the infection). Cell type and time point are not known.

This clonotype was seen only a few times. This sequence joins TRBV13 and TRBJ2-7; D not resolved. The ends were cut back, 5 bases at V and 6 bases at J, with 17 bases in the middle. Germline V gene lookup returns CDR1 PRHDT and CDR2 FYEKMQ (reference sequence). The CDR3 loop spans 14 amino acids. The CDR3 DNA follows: TGTGCCAGCAGCGGAGTGCGCTCATCCGGCGAGCAGTACTTC. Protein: CASSGVRSSGEQYF.

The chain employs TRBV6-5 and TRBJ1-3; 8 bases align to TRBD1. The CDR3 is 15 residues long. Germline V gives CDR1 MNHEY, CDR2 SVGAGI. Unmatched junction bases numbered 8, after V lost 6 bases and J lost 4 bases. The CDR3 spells CASSSRGRGGNTIYF. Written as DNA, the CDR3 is TGTGCCAGCAGCTCCAGGGGGCGAGGAGGAAACACCATATATTTT.

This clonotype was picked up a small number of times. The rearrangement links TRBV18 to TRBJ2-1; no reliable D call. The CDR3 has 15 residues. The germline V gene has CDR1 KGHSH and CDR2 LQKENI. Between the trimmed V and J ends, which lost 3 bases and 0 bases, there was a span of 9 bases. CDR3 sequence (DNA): TGTGCCAGCTCACCGTTGGTTAGCTCCTACAATGAGCAGTTCTTC. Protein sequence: CASSPLVSSYNEQFF.

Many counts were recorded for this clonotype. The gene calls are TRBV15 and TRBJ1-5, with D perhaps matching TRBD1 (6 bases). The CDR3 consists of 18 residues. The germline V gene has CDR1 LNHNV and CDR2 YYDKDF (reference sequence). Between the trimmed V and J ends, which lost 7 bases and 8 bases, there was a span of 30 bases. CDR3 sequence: CATTQVGHLRVGDKPQHF. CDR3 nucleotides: TGTGCCACCACTCAAGTGGGACACCTCCGTGTCGGCGACAAGCCCCAGCATTTT.

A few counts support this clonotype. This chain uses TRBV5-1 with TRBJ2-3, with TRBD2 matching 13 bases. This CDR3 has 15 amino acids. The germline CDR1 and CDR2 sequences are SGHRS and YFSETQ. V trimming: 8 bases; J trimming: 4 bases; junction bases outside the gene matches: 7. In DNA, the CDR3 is TGCGCCAGTGGGACTAGCGGGACAACCGCAGATACGCAGTATTTT. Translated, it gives CASGTSGTTADTQYF.

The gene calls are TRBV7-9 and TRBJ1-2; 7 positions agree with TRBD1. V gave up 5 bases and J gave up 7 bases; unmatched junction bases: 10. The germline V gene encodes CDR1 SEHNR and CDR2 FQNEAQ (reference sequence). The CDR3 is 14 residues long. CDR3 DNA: TGTGCCAGCAGCACAGGGGAGGGATCCAGTGGCTACACCTTC. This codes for CASSTGEGSSGYTF.

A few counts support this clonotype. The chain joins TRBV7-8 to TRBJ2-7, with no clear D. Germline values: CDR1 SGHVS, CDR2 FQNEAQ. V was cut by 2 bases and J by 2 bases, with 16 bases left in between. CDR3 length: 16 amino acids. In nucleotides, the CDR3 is TGTGCCAGCAGCTTAAGGAGTGTGGGCGGCGCCTACGAGCAGTACTTC. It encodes CASSLRSVGGAYEQYF.

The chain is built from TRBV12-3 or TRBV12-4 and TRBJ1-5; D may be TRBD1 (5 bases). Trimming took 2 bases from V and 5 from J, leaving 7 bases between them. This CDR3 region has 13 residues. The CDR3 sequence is CASSLNRYQPQHF. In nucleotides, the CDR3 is TGTGCCAGCAGTTTAAACAGGTATCAGCCCCAGCATTTT.

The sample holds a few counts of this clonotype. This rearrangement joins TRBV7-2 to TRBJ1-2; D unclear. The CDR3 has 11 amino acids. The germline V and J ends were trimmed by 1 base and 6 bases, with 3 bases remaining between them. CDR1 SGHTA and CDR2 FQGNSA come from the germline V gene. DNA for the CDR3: TGTGCCAGCAGCTTAGTGAATGGCTACACCTTC. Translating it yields CASSLVNGYTF.

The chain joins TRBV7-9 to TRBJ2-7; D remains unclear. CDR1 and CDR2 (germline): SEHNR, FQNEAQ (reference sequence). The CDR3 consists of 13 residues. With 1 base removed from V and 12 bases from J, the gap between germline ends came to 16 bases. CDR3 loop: CASSLVVQDVRYF. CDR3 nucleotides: TGTGCCAGCAGCTTAGTCGTTCAGGACGTCAGGTACTTC.

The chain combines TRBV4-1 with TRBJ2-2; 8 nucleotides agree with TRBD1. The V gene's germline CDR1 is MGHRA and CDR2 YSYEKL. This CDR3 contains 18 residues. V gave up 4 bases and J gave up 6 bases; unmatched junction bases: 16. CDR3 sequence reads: CASSPSVQGALNAGELFF. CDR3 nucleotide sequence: TGCGCCAGCAGCCCATCGGTTCAGGGGGCCCTCAATGCCGGGGAGCTGTTTTTT.

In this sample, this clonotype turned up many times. CDR3 DNA sequence: TGTGCCAGCAGCCCGGGACTAGCGGGAGGCGAGACCCAGTACTTC. Its protein is CASSPGLAGGETQYF. The chain is built from TRBV7-9 and TRBJ2-5, with 15 bases aligning to TRBD2. The germline CDR1 and CDR2 sequences are SEHNR and FQNEAQ (reference sequence). The CDR3 is 15 residues long. V was clipped by 5 bases and J by 5 bases; unmatched bases: 3.

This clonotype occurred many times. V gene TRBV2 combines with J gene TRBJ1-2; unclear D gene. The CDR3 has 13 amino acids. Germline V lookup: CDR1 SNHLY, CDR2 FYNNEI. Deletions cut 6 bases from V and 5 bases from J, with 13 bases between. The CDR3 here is CASSPSPVYGYTF. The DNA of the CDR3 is TGTGCCAGCAGCCCCAGTCCGGTTTATGGCTACACCTTC. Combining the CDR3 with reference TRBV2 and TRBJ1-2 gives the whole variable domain EPEVTQTPSHQVTQMGQEVILRCVPISNHLYFYWYRQILGQKVEFLVSFYNNEISEKSEIFDDQFSVERPDGSNFTLKIRSTKLEDSAMYFCASSPSPVYGYTFGSGTRLTVV.

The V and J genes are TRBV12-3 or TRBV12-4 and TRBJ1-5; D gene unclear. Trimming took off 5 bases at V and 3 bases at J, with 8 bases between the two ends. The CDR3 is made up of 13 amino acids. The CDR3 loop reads CASSMTNNQPQHF. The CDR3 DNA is TGTGCCAGCAGTATGACAAACAATCAGCCCCAGCATTTT.

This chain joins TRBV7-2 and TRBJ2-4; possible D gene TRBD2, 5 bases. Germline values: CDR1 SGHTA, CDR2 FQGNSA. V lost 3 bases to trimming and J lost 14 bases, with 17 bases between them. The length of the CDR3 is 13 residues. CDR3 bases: TGTGCCAGCAGCTTCGGGGTCACGGATTCAAAGTACTTC. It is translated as CASSFGVTDSKYF.

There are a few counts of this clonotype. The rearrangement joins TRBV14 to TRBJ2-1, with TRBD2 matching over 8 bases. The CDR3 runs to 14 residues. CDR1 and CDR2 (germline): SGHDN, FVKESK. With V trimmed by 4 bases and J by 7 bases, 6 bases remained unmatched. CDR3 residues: CASSRKGGGNEQFF. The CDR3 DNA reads TGTGCCAGCAGCCGGAAGGGCGGGGGGAATGAGCAGTTCTTC.

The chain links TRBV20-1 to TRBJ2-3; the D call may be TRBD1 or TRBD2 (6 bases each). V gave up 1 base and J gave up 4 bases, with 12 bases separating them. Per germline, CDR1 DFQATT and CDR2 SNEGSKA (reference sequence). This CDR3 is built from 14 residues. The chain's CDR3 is CSARGGGMADTQYF. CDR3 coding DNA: TGCAGTGCTAGAGGAGGGGGGATGGCAGATACGCAGTATTTT.

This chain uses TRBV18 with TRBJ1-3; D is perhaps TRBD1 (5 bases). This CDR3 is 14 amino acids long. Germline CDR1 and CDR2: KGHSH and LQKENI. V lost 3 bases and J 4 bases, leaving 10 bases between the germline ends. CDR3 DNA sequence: TGTGCCAGCTCACCGGGACGGGACGGAAACACCATATATTTT. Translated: CASSPGRDGNTIYF.

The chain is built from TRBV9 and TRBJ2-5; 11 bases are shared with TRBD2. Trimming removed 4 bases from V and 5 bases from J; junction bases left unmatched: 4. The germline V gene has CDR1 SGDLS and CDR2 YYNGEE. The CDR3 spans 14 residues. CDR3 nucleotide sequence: TGTGCCAGCAGCAAACTAGCGGGAGTTGAGACCCAGTACTTC. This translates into CASSKLAGVETQYF. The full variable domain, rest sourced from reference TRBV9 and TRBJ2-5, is DSGVTQTPKHLITATGQRVTLRCSPRSGDLSVYWYQQSLDQGLQFLIQYYNGEERAKGNILERFSAQQFPDLHSELNLSSLELGDSALYFCASSKLAGVETQYFGPGTRLLVL.

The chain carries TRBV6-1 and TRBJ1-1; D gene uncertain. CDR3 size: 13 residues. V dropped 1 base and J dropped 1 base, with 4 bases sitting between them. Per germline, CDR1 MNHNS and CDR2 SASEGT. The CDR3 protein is CASSEGTNTEAFF. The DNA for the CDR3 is TGTGCCAGCAGTGAAGGCACGAACACTGAAGCTTTCTTT.

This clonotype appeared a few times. The CDR3 sequence is CACTREKQGTPQYF. The CDR3 coding sequence is TGTGCCTGCACAAGAGAAAAACAGGGAACTCCGCAGTACTTC. The rearrangement joins TRBV2 to TRBJ2-7; D possibly corresponds to TRBD1 (6 bases). The V end lost 11 bases, the J end lost 9 bases, and 26 bases lay between the germline ends. The CDR3 sequence is 14 residues long. Germline-derived CDR1 and CDR2 are SNHLY and FYNNEI.

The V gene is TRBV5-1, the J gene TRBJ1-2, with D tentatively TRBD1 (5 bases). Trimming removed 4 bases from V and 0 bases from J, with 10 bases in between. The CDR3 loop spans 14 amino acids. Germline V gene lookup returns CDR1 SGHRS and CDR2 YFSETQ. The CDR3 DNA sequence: TGCGCCAGCAGCCCCGGGACGTCTAACTATGGCTACACCTTC. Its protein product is CASSPGTSNYGYTF.

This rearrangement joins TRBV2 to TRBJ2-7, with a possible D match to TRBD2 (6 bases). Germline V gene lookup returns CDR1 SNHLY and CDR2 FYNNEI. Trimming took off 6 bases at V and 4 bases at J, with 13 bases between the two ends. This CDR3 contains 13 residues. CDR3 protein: CASRRLVSYEQYF. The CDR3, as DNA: TGTGCCAGCAGGAGACTAGTTTCTTACGAGCAGTACTTC.

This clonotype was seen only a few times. The DNA of the CDR3 is TGTGCCAGCAGCCGTCTAGCGGGGGGGCTCACAGATACGCAGTATTTT. Translating it yields CASSRLAGGLTDTQYF. The V call is TRBV4-2, the J call TRBJ2-3, with 12 bases that match TRBD2. V gave up 4 bases and J gave up 2 bases; unmatched junction bases: 4. CDR1 LGHNA and CDR2 YNFKEQ come from the germline V gene. This CDR3 contains 16 residues.

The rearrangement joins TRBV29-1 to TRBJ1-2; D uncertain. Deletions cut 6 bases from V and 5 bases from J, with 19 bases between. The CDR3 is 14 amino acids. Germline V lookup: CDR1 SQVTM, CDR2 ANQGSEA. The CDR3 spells CSVGGTDLRYGYTF. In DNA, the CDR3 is TGCAGCGTCGGTGGAACGGACCTTCGATATGGCTACACCTTC.

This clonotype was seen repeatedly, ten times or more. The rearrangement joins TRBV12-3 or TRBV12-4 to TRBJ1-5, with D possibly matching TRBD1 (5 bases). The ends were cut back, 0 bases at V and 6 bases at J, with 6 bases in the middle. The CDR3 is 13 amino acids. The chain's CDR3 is CASSLAGGQPQHF. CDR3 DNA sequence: TGTGCCAGCAGTTTAGCGGGGGGTCAGCCCCAGCATTTT.